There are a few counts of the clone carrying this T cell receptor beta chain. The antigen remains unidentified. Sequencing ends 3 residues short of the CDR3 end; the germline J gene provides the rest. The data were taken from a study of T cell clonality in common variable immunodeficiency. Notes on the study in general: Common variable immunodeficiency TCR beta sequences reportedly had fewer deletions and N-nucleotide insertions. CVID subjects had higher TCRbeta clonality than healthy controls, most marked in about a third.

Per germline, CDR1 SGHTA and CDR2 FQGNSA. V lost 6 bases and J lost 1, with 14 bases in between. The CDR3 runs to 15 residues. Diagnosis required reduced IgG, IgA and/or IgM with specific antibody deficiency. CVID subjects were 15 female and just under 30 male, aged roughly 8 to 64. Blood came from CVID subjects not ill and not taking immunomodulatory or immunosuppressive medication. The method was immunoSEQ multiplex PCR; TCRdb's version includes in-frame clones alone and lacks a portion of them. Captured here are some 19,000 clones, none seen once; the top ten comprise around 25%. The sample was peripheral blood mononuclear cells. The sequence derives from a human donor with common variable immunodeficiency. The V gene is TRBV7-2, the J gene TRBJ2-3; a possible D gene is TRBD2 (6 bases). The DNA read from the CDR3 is TGTGCCAGCAGGCCACCTTCTAGCGGCACAGATACG. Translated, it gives CASRPPSSGTDT. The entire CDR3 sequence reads CASRPPSSGTDTQYF.